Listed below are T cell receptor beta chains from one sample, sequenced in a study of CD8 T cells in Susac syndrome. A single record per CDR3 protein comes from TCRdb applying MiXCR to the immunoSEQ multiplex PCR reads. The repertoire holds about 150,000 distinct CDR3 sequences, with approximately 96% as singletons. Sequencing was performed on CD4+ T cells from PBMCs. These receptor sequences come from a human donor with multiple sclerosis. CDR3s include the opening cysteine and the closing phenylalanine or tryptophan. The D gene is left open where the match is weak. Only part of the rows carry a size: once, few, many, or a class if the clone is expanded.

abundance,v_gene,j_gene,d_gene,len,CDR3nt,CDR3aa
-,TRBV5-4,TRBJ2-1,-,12,TGTGCCAGCAGCTTGGACGGATATGAGCAGTTCTTC,CASSLDGYEQFF
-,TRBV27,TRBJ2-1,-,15,TGTGCCAGCAGTCCGGGAACGGGGCTAACCAATGAGCAGTTCTTC,CASSPGTGLTNEQFF
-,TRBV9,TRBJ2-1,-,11,TGTGCCAGCAGCCAACACAAGGAGCAGTTCTTC,CASSQHKEQFF
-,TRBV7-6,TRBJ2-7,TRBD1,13,TGTGCCAGCAGCAGAGGGACAGTCTACGAGCAGTACTTC,CASSRGTVYEQYF
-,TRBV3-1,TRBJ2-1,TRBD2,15,TGTGCCAGCAGCCAACGTGGGAGGGCCCATAGTGAGCAGTTCTTC,CASSQRGRAHSEQFF
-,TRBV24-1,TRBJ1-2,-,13,TGTGCCACCAGTGATTTGTGGGGCCGGGGCTACACCTTC,CATSDLWGRGYTF
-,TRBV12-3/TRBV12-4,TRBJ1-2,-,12,TGTGCCAGCAGTTTCGGGCCGGAGGGCTACACCTTC,CASSFGPEGYTF
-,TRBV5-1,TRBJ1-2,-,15,TGCGCCAGCAGCTTGGTACAGAGCTTTAACTATGGCTACACCTTC,CASSLVQSFNYGYTF
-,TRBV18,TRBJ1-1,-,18,TGTGCCAGCTCACCAATCCCCCCCGGGCAGGGGTTGAACACTGAAGCTTTCTTT,CASSPIPPGQGLNTEAFF
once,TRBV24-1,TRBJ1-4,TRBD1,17,TGTGCCACCAGATTGGACAGGGGGCGCGTTTACTGGGAAAAACTGTTTTTT,CATRLDRGRVYWEKLFF
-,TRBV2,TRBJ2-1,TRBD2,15,TGTGCCAGCAGTATGGCTAGCGGGGGCCGAAATGAGCAGTTCTTC,CASSMASGGRNEQFF
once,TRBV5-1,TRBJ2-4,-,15,TGCGCCAGCAGTTGGAGGTACGAAAGCAAAAACATTCAGTACTTC,CASSWRYESKNIQYF
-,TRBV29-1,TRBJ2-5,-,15,TGCAGCGTTGCGGTTTCAGGAGGTGGACAAGAGACCCAGTACTTC,CSVAVSGGGQETQYF
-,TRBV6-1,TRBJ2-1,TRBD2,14,TGTGCCAGCAGTGACCCCGGGAGGATAAATGAGCAGTTCTTC,CASSDPGRINEQFF
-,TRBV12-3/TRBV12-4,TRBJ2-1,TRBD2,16,TGTGCCAGCAGTTTCTTAGCGGGGGGGCCTCCAAATGAGCAGTTCTTC,CASSFLAGGPPNEQFF
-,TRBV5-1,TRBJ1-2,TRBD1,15,TGCGCCAGCAGCTTGGGCCCAGGGGGGAACTATGGCTACACCTTC,CASSLGPGGNYGYTF
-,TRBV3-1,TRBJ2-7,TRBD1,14,TGTGCCAGCAGCCGGACAGGGGACAATTCGGGGCAGTACTTC,CASSRTGDNSGQYF
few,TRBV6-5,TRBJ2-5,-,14,TGTGCCAGCAGTTATGAGTCTCCCCCCCAGACCCAGTACTTC,CASSYESPPQTQYF
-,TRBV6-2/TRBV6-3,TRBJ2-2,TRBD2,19,TGTGCCAGCAGCCTGAGACTAGCGGGGGGAACTCCGAACACCGGGGAGCTGTTTTTT,CASSLRLAGGTPNTGELFF
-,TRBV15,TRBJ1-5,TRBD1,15,TGTGCCACCAGCAGACCCGGACAGGGTAATCAGCCCCAGCATTTT,CATSRPGQGNQPQHF
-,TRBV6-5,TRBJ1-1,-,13,TGTGCCAGCAGGTCCTCCATGAACACTGAAGCTTTCTTT,CASRSSMNTEAFF
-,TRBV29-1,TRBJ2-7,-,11,TGCAGCGTTCCAGGAACCTACGAGCAGTACTTC,CSVPGTYEQYF
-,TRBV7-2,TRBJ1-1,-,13,TGTGCCAGCAGCTGGCCCATGAACACTGAAGCTTTCTTT,CASSWPMNTEAFF
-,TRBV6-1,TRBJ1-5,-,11,TGTGCCAGCAGTGAAAATCAGCCCCAGCATTTT,CASSENQPQHF
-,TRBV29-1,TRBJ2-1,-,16,TGCAGCGTTTCTCCCCTGAGGGGGGACTCCTACAATGAGCAGTTCTTC,CSVSPLRGDSYNEQFF
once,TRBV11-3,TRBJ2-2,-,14,TGTGCCAGCAGCTTATCTAGCTACGCCGGGGAGCTGTTTTTT,CASSLSSYAGELFF
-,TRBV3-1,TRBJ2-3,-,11,TGTGCCAGCAAGGGGGAGCGAACGCAGTATTTT,CASKGERTQYF
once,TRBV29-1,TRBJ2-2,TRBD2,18,TGCAGCGCGGCTGGGACTAGCGGGATCAACGCGAACACCGGGGAGCTGTTTTTT,CSAAGTSGINANTGELFF
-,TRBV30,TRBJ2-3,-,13,TGTGCCTTGCGAAGGGACTCCACAGATACGCAGTATTTT,CALRRDSTDTQYF